This T cell receptor beta chain is drawn from a study of blood T cell repertoires in COVID-19. Study-level information: Some COVID-19 samples were acute and others convalescent; all came from the United States, Italy and Spain. T cells, B-cell-depleted T cells, or PBMCs provided the cDNA or gDNA that served as material.

Looked up from germline, CDR1 is MDHEN and CDR2 is SYDVKM. The CDR3 is 12 amino acids. V lost 11 bases to trimming and J lost 15 bases; unmatched junction nucleotides: 15. Repertoires were generated with immunoSEQ multiplex PCR, while TCRdb's copy carries only in-frame clones and drops some. The top ten clones hold less than 9% of a sample with about 68,000 clones, about nine tenths of them seen once. The sequence derives from a man under 40 with acute or convalescent COVID-19. Sequences were obtained from peripheral blood. The chain links TRBV28 to TRBJ2-4, with TRBD2 matching over 8 bases. Written as DNA, the CDR3 is TGTGCCTCCAACACCCTAGCGGGTGACTGGTACTTC. Encoded protein: CASNTLAGDWYF. Looking up the rest from reference TRBV28 and TRBJ2-4 gives the full variable domain: DVKVTQSSRYLVKRTGEKVFLECVQDMDHENMFWYRQDPGLGLRLIYFSYDVKMKEKGDIPEGYSVSREKKERFSLILESASTNQTSMYLCASNTLAGDWYFGAGTRLSVL.